Below are 14 T cell receptor beta chains sequenced from a single sample in a study of regulatory T cells in long-lasting Graves disease. Described time point: newly diagnosed GD, antithyroid drugs for less than 3 months. From RNA extracted from PBMCs, the TCR library was made. To make TCR beta libraries, researchers used iRepertoire HTBI primers and Arm-PCR of CDR3 regions. One entry per CDR3 protein results from TCRdb running MiXCR on the multiplex PCR reads. The repertoire has around 400,000 distinct CDR3 sequences, 15% of them found once; the top ten carry approximately 7.8%. In addition, the sample was reused for a study of T cells in Graves' hyperthyroidism and ophthalmopathy.

Sequences were derived from peripheral blood mononuclear cells (PBMCs), sampled at new diagnosis, from a patient treated with antithyroid drugs. Every receptor here comes from a woman between 40 and 55 years old with Graves disease.

This clonotype was detected many times. V gene TRBV9 combines with J gene TRBJ2-7; D gene ambiguous. Per germline, CDR1 SGDLS and CDR2 YYNGEE. The CDR3 has 18 residues. The V end was cut by 4 bases, the J end by 9 bases, with 32 bases between. CDR3 region: CASSPKSGGWPTYEGQYF. The CDR3 DNA follows: TGTGCCAGCAGCCCTAAAAGTGGCGGATGGCCGACCTACGAAGGGCAGTACTTC. Based on the CDR3 plus reference TRBV9 and TRBJ2-7, the full variable domain is DSGVTQTPKHLITATGQRVTLRCSPRSGDLSVYWYQQSLDQGLQFLIQYYNGEERAKGNILERFSAQQFPDLHSELNLSSLELGDSALYFCASSPKSGGWPTYEGQYFGPGTRLTVT.

This clonotype was seen at least ten times. The V and J genes are TRBV6-2 or TRBV6-3 and TRBJ2-7, with TRBD1 matching over 8 bases. With 0 bases clipped from V and 6 bases from J, the junction kept 4 bases outside the gene matches. The V gene's germline CDR1 is MNHEY and CDR2 SVGEGT. The CDR3 is 14 residues long. The CDR3 DNA sequence: TGTGCCAGCAGTTACTCTGGACAGGGCGGCGAGCAGTACTTC. Its translation: CASSYSGQGGEQYF.

There are many counts of this clonotype. The chain joins TRBV7-9 to TRBJ1-1; 9 positions match TRBD1. V trimming: 2 bases; J trimming: 6 bases; junction bases outside the gene matches: 7. Germline loops: CDR1 SEHNR, CDR2 FQNEAQ (reference sequence). CDR3 size: 15 residues. The CDR3 protein is CASSLIQGADAEAFF. The CDR3 DNA sequence: TGTGCCAGCAGCTTAATACAGGGGGCGGACGCTGAAGCTTTCTTT.

This clonotype was seen at least ten times. The rearrangement links TRBV11-3 to TRBJ2-1; 11 nucleotides match TRBD2. This CDR3 has 17 residues. CDR1 is SGHNT and CDR2 is YENEEA in the germline V gene. The J segment lost 4 bases and the V segment lost 5 bases, leaving 10 bases of the junction unmatched. The CDR3 protein is CASSLLPGLAEYNEQFF. The DNA of the CDR3 is TGTGCCAGCAGCCTATTGCCGGGACTAGCGGAATACAATGAGCAGTTCTTC.

This clonotype was detected only a few times. This sequence joins TRBV20-1 and TRBJ1-1; no clear D gene. The germline V gene has CDR1 DFQATT and CDR2 SNEGSKA (reference sequence). The V and J ends lost 1 base and 2 bases respectively, with 14 bases between them. The CDR3 has 15 amino acids. CDR3 coding DNA: TGCAGTGCTAGAGGGAGTTCCCACCGCAACACTGAAGCTTTCTTT. The encoded protein is CSARGSSHRNTEAFF.

Ten or more counts support this clonotype. This sequence joins TRBV27 and TRBJ1-1, with D possibly matching TRBD1 (5 bases). Looked up from germline, CDR1 is MNHEY and CDR2 is SMNVEV (reference sequence). CDR3 length: 14 residues. The V end was cut by 3 bases, the J end by 1 base, with 9 bases between. The CDR3 DNA reads as TGTGCCAGCAGTTTCGGGGCCGCGAACACTGAAGCTTTCTTT. Its translation: CASSFGAANTEAFF.

The chain joins TRBV29-1 to TRBJ1-1, with 9 nucleotides matching TRBD1. Germline V CDR1 and CDR2: SQVTM, ANQGSEA. Trimming at V came to 7 bases and at J to 6 bases, leaving 6 bases not matched to a gene. The CDR3 consists of 12 residues. The CDR3 DNA is TGCAGCGGGGGGACAGGGTACGCTGAAGCTTTCTTT. Its translation: CSGGTGYAEAFF. The complete variable domain, with remaining parts taken from reference TRBV29-1 and TRBJ1-1, reads SAVISQKPSRDICQRGTSLTIQCQVDSQVTMMFWYRQQPGQSLTLIATANQGSEATYESGFVIDKFPISRPNLTFSTLTVSNMSPEDSSIYLCSGGTGYAEAFFGQGTRLTVV.

This clonotype has at least ten counts. The chain is built from TRBV11-2 and TRBJ2-1; 8 nucleotides align to TRBD2. This CDR3 is built from 17 residues. J gave up 3 bases and V 5 bases, and 12 bases lay outside the gene matches. From germline, CDR1 is SGHAT and CDR2 FQNNGV. CDR3 loop: CASSDLFGLADYNEQFF. CDR3 DNA sequence: TGTGCCAGCAGCGACCTTTTTGGACTAGCAGACTACAATGAGCAGTTCTTC.

This clonotype occurred many times. The V and J genes are TRBV29-1 and TRBJ2-5, with D perhaps matching TRBD1 (5 bases). The CDR3 runs to 14 residues. Trimming cost V 5 bases and J 5 bases, with 18 bases left between them. Per germline, CDR1 SQVTM and CDR2 ANQGSEA. The CDR3 spells CSVHRFQGFETQYF. CDR3 in DNA: TGCAGCGTTCACCGATTCCAGGGTTTCGAGACCCAGTACTTC.

The table lists this clonotype with a few counts. V gene TRBV19 combines with J gene TRBJ2-6; TRBD1 matches at 9 bases. This CDR3 comprises 17 residues. Germline V gene sequence: CDR1 LNHDA, CDR2 SQIVND (reference sequence). V lost 6 bases, J lost 1 base, and 7 bases stayed unmatched. The CDR3: CASSIRQGVSGANVLTF. In DNA form, the CDR3 reads TGTGCCAGTAGCATAAGACAGGGGGTATCTGGGGCCAACGTCCTGACTTTC.

In its sample, this clonotype was seen many times. The chain is built from TRBV3-1 and TRBJ1-1; the match to TRBD1 covers 11 bases. Germline CDR1 reads LGHDT; CDR2 reads YNNKEL (reference sequence). The CDR3 is 14 amino acids. The trim removed 5 bases at V and 4 bases at J, leaving 3 bases unmatched. The CDR3 DNA sequence: TGTGCCAGCAGCTCCGGGACAGGGGGCACTGAAGCTTTCTTT. It codes for CASSSGTGGTEAFF.

CDR3: CASTTDVTGGSGNTIYF. The CDR3 nucleotides are TGTGCCAGCACCACGGATGTGACAGGGGGCTCTGGAAACACCATATATTTT. The chain carries TRBV2 and TRBJ1-3, with 9 bases matching TRBD1. V was clipped by 7 bases and J by 0 bases; unmatched bases: 10. Per germline, CDR1 SNHLY and CDR2 FYNNEI. This CDR3 region has 17 residues.

In its sample, this clonotype was seen a few times. This sequence joins TRBV5-1 and TRBJ2-5; unclear D gene. V lost 3 bases to trimming and J lost 5 bases, with 14 bases between them. There are 14 residues in the CDR3. From germline, CDR1 is SGHRS and CDR2 YFSETQ. The CDR3 DNA sequence: TGCGCCAGCAGCTCTACCCTGGGCCGGGAGACCCAGTACTTC. Translated, it gives CASSSTLGRETQYF.

The sample holds a few counts of this clonotype. In DNA form, the CDR3 reads TGTGCCAGCACGGGAGCGGACCTGACAGATACGCAGTATTTT. This translates into CASTGADLTDTQYF. The chain employs TRBV6-2 or TRBV6-3 and TRBJ2-3; D is perhaps TRBD2 (6 bases). Trimming shortened V by 7 bases and J by 3 bases, and 14 bases separated the two germline ends. The CDR3 length is 14 residues. Germline V CDR1 and CDR2: MNHEY, SVGEGT.